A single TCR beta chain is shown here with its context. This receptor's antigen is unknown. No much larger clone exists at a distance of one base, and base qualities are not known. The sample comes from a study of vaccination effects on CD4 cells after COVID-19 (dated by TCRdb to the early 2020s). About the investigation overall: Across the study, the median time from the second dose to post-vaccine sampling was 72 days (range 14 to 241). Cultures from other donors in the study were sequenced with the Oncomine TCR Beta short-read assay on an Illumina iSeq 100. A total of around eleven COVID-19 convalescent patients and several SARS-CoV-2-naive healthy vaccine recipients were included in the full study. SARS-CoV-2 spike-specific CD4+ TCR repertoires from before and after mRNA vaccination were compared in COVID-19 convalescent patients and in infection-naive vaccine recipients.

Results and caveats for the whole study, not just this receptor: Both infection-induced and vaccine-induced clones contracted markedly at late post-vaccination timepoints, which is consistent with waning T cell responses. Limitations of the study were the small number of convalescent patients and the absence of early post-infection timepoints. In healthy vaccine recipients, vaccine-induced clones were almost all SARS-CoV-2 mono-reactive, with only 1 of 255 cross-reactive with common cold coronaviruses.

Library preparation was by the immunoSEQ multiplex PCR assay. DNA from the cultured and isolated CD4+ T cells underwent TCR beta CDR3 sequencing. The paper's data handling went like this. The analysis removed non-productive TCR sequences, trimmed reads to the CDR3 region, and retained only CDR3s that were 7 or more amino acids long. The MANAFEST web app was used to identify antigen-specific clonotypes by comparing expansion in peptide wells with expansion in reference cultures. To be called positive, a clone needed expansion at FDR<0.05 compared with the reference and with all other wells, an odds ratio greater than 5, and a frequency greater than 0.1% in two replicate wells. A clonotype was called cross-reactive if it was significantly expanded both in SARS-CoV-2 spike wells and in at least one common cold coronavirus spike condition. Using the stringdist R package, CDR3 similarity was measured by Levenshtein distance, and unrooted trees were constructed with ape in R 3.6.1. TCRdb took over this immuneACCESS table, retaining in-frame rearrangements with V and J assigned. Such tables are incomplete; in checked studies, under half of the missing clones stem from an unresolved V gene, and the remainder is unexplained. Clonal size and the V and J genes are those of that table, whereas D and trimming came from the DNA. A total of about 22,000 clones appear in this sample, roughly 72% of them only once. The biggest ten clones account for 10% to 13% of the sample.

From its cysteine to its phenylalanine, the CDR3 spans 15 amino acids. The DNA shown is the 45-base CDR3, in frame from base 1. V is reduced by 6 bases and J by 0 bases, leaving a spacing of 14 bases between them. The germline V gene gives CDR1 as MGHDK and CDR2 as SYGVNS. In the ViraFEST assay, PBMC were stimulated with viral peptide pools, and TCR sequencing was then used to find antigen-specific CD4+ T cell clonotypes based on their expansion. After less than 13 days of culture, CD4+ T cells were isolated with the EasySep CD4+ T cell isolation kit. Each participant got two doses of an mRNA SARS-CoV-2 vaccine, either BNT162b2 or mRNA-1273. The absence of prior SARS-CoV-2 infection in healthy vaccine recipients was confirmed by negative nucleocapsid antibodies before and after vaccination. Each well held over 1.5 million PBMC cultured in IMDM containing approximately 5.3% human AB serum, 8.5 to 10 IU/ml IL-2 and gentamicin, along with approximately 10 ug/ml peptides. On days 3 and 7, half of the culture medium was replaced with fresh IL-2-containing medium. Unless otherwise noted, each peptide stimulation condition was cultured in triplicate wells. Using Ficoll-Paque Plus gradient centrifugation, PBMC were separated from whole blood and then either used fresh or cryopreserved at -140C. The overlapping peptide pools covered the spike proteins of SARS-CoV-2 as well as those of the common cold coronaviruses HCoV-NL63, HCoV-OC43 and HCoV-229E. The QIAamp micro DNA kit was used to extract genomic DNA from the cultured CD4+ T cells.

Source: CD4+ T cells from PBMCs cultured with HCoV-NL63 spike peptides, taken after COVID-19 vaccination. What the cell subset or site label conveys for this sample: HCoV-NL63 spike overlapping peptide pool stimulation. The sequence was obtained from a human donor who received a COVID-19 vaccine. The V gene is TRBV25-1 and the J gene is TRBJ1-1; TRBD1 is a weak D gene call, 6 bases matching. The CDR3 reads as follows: CASSDGTLMNTEAFF. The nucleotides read TGTGCCAGCAGCGATGGGACATTGATGAACACTGAAGCTTTCTTT. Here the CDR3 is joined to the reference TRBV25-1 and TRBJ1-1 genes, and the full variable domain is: EADIYQTPRYLVIGTGKKITLECSQTMGHDKMYWYQQDPGMELHLIHYSYGVNSTEKGDLSSESTVSRIRTEHFPLTLESARPSHTSQYLCASSDGTLMNTEAFFGQGTRLTVV.